The 5 T cell receptor beta chains reported below all come from one sample, sequenced in a study of T cells expressing NK-cell markers. TCRdb re-called the 5' RACE reads and gives one entry per CDR3 protein, without DNA. This table holds roughly 420,000 distinct CDR3 sequences. The sequencing sample was made of blood T cells: a sorted CD56 or NKG2C T cell subset, CD4+ or CD8+ T cells, or bulk PBMC T cells (not recorded which). Receptor source: a woman aged 18-70 years in good health.

The genes are TRBV20-1 and TRBJ2-5; checking the TCRdb D call of TRBD2 is not possible without DNA. Germline V gene lookup returns CDR1 DFQATT and CDR2 SNEGSKA (reference sequence). The length of the CDR3 is 16 residues. CDR3 sequence reads: CSARDREPSRSETQYF.

The chain links TRBV3-1 to TRBJ1-1. This CDR3 is 15 amino acids long. Germline V CDR1 and CDR2: LGHDT, YNNKEL (reference sequence). The CDR3: CASSQPGRDGIEAFF. Variable domain in full (rest from reference TRBV3-1 and TRBJ1-1): DTAVSQTPKYLVTQMGNDKSIKCEQNLGHDTMYWYKQDSKKFLKIMFSYNNKELIINETVPNRFSPKSPDKAHLNLHINSLELGDSAVYFCASSQPGRDGIEAFFGQGTRLTVV.

The chain employs TRBV20-1 and TRBJ2-3; the TCRdb call, TRBD2, lacks DNA for checking. This CDR3 is 15 amino acids long. Germline loops: CDR1 DFQATT, CDR2 SNEGSKA (reference sequence). The CDR3 region is CSARGESSGPDTQYF.

The CDR3 here is CASSMTQGATGNQPQHF. The chain joins TRBV27 to TRBJ1-5; the TRBD1 assignment by TCRdb is unverifiable without DNA. This CDR3 contains 17 residues. From germline, CDR1 is MNHEY and CDR2 SMNVEV (reference sequence).

The rearrangement links TRBV7-8 to TRBJ2-3. This CDR3 is 16 amino acids long. Germline CDR1 and CDR2: SGHVS and FQNEAQ. The CDR3 sequence is CASSLGWAASTDTQYF.